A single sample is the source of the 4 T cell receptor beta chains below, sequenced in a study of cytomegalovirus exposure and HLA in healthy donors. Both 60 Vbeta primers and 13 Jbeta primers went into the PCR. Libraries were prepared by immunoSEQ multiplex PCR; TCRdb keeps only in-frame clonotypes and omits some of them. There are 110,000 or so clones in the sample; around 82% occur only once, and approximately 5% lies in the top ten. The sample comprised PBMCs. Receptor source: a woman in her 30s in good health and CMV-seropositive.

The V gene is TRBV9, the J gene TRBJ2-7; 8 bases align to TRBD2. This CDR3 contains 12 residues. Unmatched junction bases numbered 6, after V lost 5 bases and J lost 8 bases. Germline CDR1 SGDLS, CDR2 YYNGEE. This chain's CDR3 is CASSAGGEQQYF. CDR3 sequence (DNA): TGTGCCAGCAGTGCCGGGGGGGAGCAGCAGTACTTC. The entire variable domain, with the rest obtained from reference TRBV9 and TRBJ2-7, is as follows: DSGVTQTPKHLITATGQRVTLRCSPRSGDLSVYWYQQSLDQGLQFLIQYYNGEERAKGNILERFSAQQFPDLHSELNLSSLELGDSALYFCASSAGGEQQYFGPGTRLTVT.

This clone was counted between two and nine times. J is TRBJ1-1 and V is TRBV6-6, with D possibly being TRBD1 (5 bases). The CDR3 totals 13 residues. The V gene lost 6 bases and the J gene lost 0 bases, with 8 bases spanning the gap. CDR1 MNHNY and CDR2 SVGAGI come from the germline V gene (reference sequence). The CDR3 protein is CASSGTVNTEAFF. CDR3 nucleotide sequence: TGTGCCAGCAGCGGGACTGTGAACACTGAAGCTTTCTTT.

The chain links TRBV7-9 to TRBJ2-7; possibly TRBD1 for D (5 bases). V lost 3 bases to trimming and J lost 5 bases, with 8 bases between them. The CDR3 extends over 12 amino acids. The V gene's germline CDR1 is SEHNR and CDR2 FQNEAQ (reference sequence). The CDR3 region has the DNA TGTGCCAGCAGCTTTCTCAGGGACGAGCAGTACTTC. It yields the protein CASSFLRDEQYF.

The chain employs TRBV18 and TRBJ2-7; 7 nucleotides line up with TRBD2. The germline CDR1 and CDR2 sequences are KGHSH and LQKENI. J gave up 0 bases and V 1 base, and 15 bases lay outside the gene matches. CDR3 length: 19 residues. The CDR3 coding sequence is TGTGCCAGCTCACCACGGGTCGCTAGCGGAATTACGAGCTCCTACGAGCAGTACTTC. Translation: CASSPRVASGITSSYEQYF.